These 8 T cell receptor beta chains came from one sample sequenced in a study of CD8+CD57+ T cells in acquired aplastic anemia. The use of genomic DNA as template underpinned the TCR beta VDJ and CDR3 profiling. A single record per CDR3 protein comes from TCRdb applying MiXCR to the reads. The sample has fewer than 200,000 distinct CDR3 sequences, 71% seen once. The authors sequenced patients whose flow cytometry had shown CD8+CD57+ cell expansion. The sequencing sample was made of sorted CD4+, CD8+, or CD8+CD57+ T cells (not recorded which) from PBMCs. The receptors here all came from a human donor with aplastic anemia.

This clonotype has only a few counts. This sequence joins TRBV7-6 and TRBJ1-4, with D tentatively TRBD1 (5 bases). This CDR3 has 15 amino acids. V lost 1 base to trimming and J lost 6 bases, with 12 bases between them. Per germline, CDR1 SGHVS and CDR2 FNYEAQ. The CDR3 nucleotides are TGTGCCAGCAGCTTAGGGGGCGTCAGGTATGAAAAACTGTTTTTT. Its protein is CASSLGGVRYEKLFF.

A remark on this clonotype: A read error may be the cause here, since a much bigger clone is one base away. The rearrangement joins TRBV6-6 to TRBJ2-7, with D possibly TRBD2 on 6 matching bases. Germline assignment: CDR1 MNHNY and CDR2 SVGAGI (reference sequence). This CDR3 spans 12 amino acids. Trimming pared 4 bases from V and 7 bases from J, leaving 11 bases between. CDR3 sequence: CASSSSGTEQYF. In DNA form, the CDR3 reads TGTGCCAGCAGTTCTTCAGGGACTGAGCAGTACTTC.

This clonotype has more than one count but fewer than ten. This chain uses TRBV2 with TRBJ1-5; 7 nucleotides align to TRBD1. The CDR3 runs to 14 residues. V shed 7 bases, J shed 6 bases, and the junction held 9 bases outside the gene matches. Per germline, CDR1 SNHLY and CDR2 FYNNEI. The CDR3 nucleotides are TGTGCCAGCACGATTAACAGGGGAGGTCAGCCCCAGCATTTT. The encoded protein is CASTINRGGQPQHF.

With regard to this clonotype: A junction end diverges from the germline sequence, so it may reflect a read error. The chain recombines TRBV13 with TRBJ2-7; 11 bases agree with TRBD1. Per the germline V gene, CDR1 is PRHDT and CDR2 is FYEKMQ (reference sequence). This CDR3 is built from 16 residues. CDR3: CASSKPGTGGWYEQYF. CDR3 DNA: TGCGCCAGCAGTAAGCCCGGGACAGGGGGGTGGTACGAGCAGTACTTC.

The rearrangement links TRBV9 to TRBJ1-2; D not certain. The CDR3 consists of 14 residues. The V end was cut by 3 bases, the J end by 3 bases, with 12 bases between. Germline V gene data show CDR1 as SGDLS and CDR2 as YYNGEE. Written as DNA, the CDR3 is TGTGCCAGCAGCGCAATCCCATCGGACTATGGCTACACCTTC. Protein sequence: CASSAIPSDYGYTF.

The V and J genes are TRBV29-1 and TRBJ2-3; unclear D gene. V was pared by 4 bases and J by 2 bases, with 13 bases between. Germline V gene data show CDR1 as SQVTM and CDR2 as ANQGSEA. CDR3 length: 14 residues. CDR3 nucleotide sequence: TGCAGCGTTGGCCTGTGGACCCACACAGATACGCAGTATTTT. It encodes CSVGLWTHTDTQYF.

The chain couples TRBV29-1 to TRBJ2-1; 8 bases line up with TRBD2. J lost 9 bases, V lost 7 bases, and 11 bases had no gene match. The V gene's germline CDR1 is SQVTM and CDR2 ANQGSEA. The CDR3 has 13 residues. CDR3: CSGLEGSGGEQFF. In DNA form, the CDR3 reads TGCAGCGGACTTGAAGGGAGCGGGGGTGAGCAGTTCTTC.

As for this clonotype: A much larger clone lies one base from this, so it may be a read error. The V call is TRBV19, the J call TRBJ2-1; D may be TRBD2 (5 bases). This CDR3 spans 15 amino acids. Germline V lookup: CDR1 LNHDA, CDR2 SQIVND (reference sequence). The CDR3 is CASSIERARANEQLF. The DNA for the CDR3 is TGTGCCAGTAGTATAGAGAGGGCACGGGCCAATGAGCAGCTCTTC.